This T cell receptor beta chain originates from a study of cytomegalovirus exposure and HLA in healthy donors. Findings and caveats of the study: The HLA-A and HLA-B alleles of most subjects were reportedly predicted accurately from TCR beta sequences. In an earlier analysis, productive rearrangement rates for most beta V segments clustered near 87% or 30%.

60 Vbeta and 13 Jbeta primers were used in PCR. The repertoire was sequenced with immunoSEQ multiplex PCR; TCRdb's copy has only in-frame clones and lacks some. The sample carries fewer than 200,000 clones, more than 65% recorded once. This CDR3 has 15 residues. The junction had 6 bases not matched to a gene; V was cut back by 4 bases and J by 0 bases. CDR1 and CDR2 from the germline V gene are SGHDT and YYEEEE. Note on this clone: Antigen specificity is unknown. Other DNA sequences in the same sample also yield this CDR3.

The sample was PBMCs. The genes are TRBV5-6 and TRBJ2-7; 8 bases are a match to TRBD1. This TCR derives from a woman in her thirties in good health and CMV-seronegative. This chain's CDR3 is CASSPETGASYEQYF. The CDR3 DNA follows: TGTGCCAGCAGCCCCGAGACAGGGGCCTCCTACGAGCAGTACTTC.